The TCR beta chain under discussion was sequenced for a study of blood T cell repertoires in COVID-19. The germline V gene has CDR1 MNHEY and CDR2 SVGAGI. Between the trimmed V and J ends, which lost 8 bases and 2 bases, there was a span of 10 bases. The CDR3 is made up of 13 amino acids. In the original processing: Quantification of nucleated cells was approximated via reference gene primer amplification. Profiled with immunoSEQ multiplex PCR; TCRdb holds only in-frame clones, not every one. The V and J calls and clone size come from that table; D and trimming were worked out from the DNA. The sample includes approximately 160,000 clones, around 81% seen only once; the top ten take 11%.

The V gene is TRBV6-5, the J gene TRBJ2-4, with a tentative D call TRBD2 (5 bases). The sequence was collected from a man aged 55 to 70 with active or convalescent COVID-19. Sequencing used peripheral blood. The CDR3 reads CASSGKTKNIQYF. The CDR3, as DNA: TGTGCCAGCTCGGGGAAAACCAAAAACATTCAGTACTTC.